This TCR beta chain was captured in a study of somatic mutations in cytotoxic T cells in rheumatoid arthritis. At the level of the study: Several of the V beta antibody-stained T-cell populations were flow-sorted at nearly 100% purity; V beta1+ cells were among them and were sequenced for TCRB. Regarding the study as a whole: Measurement of CD8+ T-cell clonality revealed no significant difference between rheumatoid arthritis patients and age-matched healthy controls.

Purity of the CD4+ and CD8+ cells, isolated by positive magnetic bead selection, was checked by flow cytometry. This CDR3 has 18 residues. The V end lost 0 bases, the J end lost 3 bases, and 18 bases lay between the germline ends. Germline CDR1 and CDR2: SNHLY and FYNNEI. Comments on this clone: Its specificity is not known.

Some clones are missing from TCRdb's copy, which holds only in-frame ones; the method was immunoSEQ multiplex PCR. The sample carries approximately 20,000 clones, about 83% recorded once. This chain connects TRBV2 to TRBJ1-5, with D perhaps matching TRBD1 (5 bases). The sequenced material came from CD8+ T cells sorted from blood. This TCR was sampled from a man younger than 35 with rheumatoid arthritis. DNA for the CDR3: TGTGCCAGCAGTGAAGCTAAGGGACCCAATTTTGACAATCAGCCCCAGCATTTT. This translates into CASSEAKGPNFDNQPQHF. The whole variable domain, filled in from reference TRBV2 and TRBJ1-5, reads EPEVTQTPSHQVTQMGQEVILRCVPISNHLYFYWYRQILGQKVEFLVSFYNNEISEKSEIFDDQFSVERPDGSNFTLKIRSTKLEDSAMYFCASSEAKGPNFDNQPQHFGDGTRLSIL.